These 14 T cell receptor beta chains originate from one sample sequenced in a study of spatial heterogeneity in lung cancer. Stated time point: blood at routine non-recurrence follow-up after resection. The authors sequenced whole RNA from tumor, nontumor lung or frozen PBMC without sorting. From the 5' RACE reads, TCRdb called clonotypes with MiXCR, one entry per CDR3 protein. The sample includes roughly 120,000 distinct CDR3 sequences, more than 9% of them seen just once. The specimen was PBMCs, collected at follow-up. Receptors were obtained from a male donor with early-stage non-small cell lung cancer.

The table lists this clonotype with many counts. The chain joins TRBV29-1 to TRBJ1-2; unclear D gene. Germline CDR1 and CDR2: SQVTM and ANQGSEA. The CDR3 spans 14 residues. The V end lost 0 bases, the J end lost 4 bases, and 12 bases lay between the germline ends. The CDR3 loop is CSVEDPGVVYGYTF. The DNA of the CDR3 is TGCAGCGTTGAAGATCCCGGGGTGGTCTATGGCTACACCTTC. Filled out from reference TRBV29-1 and TRBJ1-2, the complete variable domain reads SAVISQKPSRDICQRGTSLTIQCQVDSQVTMMFWYRQQPGQSLTLIATANQGSEATYESGFVIDKFPISRPNLTFSTLTVSNMSPEDSSIYLCSVEDPGVVYGYTFGSGTRLTVV.

The chain carries TRBV2 and TRBJ2-2; D gene unclear. Germline CDR1 SNHLY, CDR2 FYNNEI. The CDR3 runs to 15 residues. V was trimmed by 4 bases and J by 5 bases, leaving 14 bases between them. The CDR3 sequence: CASSVGTPGTGELFF. CDR3 DNA sequence: TGTGCCAGCAGTGTGGGCACTCCTGGGACCGGGGAGCTGTTTTTT. The whole variable domain, filled in from reference TRBV2 and TRBJ2-2, reads EPEVTQTPSHQVTQMGQEVILRCVPISNHLYFYWYRQILGQKVEFLVSFYNNEISEKSEIFDDQFSVERPDGSNFTLKIRSTKLEDSAMYFCASSVGTPGTGELFFGEGSRLTVL.

This clonotype has a handful of counts. CDR3 DNA: TGCAGCGTTGAAGACGGGGACAGGGCGAAAGCTAACTATGGCTACACCTTC. Residues: CSVEDGDRAKANYGYTF. The chain joins TRBV29-1 to TRBJ1-2; 9 bases fit TRBD1. Germline V gene data show CDR1 as SQVTM and CDR2 as ANQGSEA. V lost 0 bases, J lost 0 bases, and 8 bases stayed unmatched. This CDR3 has 17 residues.

This clonotype showed up many times. The chain joins TRBV3-1 to TRBJ2-1; no definite D call. CDR1 is LGHDT and CDR2 is YNNKEL in the germline V gene (reference sequence). Trimming took 2 bases from V and 0 from J, leaving 14 bases between them. CDR3 length: 17 amino acids. This CDR3 is CASSQRRFGSSYNEQFF. Written as DNA, the CDR3 is TGTGCCAGCAGCCAACGGCGCTTTGGCAGCTCCTACAATGAGCAGTTCTTC.

This clonotype has a handful of counts. This chain joins TRBV30 and TRBJ1-5; maybe TRBD1 (5 bases). CDR1 GTSNPN and CDR2 SVGIG come from the germline V gene (reference sequence). The CDR3 totals 13 residues. Trimming stripped 3 bases from V and 7 bases from J, with 13 bases between. In DNA, the CDR3 is TGTGCCTGGAGGGCAGGGTTCTGGCAGCCCCAGCATTTT. Protein product: CAWRAGFWQPQHF.

The rearrangement joins TRBV2 to TRBJ2-5; TRBD2 aligns across 14 bases. CDR1 SNHLY and CDR2 FYNNEI come from the germline V gene. V lost 4 bases to trimming and J lost 0 bases; unmatched junction nucleotides: 1. This CDR3 region has 16 residues. The CDR3 bases are TGTGCCAGCAGTGGGACTAGCGGGGGGTACCAAGAGACCCAGTACTTC. Translated: CASSGTSGGYQETQYF.

The V call is TRBV11-2, the J call TRBJ2-5; D is uncertain. The V end lost 2 bases, the J end lost 5 bases, and 15 bases lay between the germline ends. Germline V gene data show CDR1 as SGHAT and CDR2 as FQNNGV. The CDR3 contains 15 residues. The CDR3: CASSLIVGLAETQYF. The CDR3 DNA follows: TGTGCCAGCAGCTTAATAGTAGGGCTCGCGGAGACCCAGTACTTC.

The V and J genes are TRBV29-1 and TRBJ2-5, with 10 bases that match TRBD1. The V gene's germline CDR1 is SQVTM and CDR2 ANQGSEA. The CDR3 contains 15 residues. The V and J ends lost 7 bases and 3 bases, in that order; junction bases with no gene match: 11. CDR3: CSASGTGDWEETQYF. The CDR3 region has the DNA TGCAGCGCCTCCGGGACAGGGGATTGGGAAGAGACCCAGTACTTC. Full variable domain (missing parts from reference TRBV29-1 and TRBJ2-5): SAVISQKPSRDICQRGTSLTIQCQVDSQVTMMFWYRQQPGQSLTLIATANQGSEATYESGFVIDKFPISRPNLTFSTLTVSNMSPEDSSIYLCSASGTGDWEETQYFGPGTRLLVL.

This clonotype was counted many times. V and J are TRBV28 and TRBJ1-1; D gene ambiguous. Germline CDR1 and CDR2: MDHEN and SYDVKM. V was clipped by 6 bases and J by 6 bases, with 14 bases between them. CDR3 size: 13 residues. The CDR3 bases are TGTGCCAGCAGCCCTCTTGCTGCACCTGAAGCTTTCTTT. Translating it yields CASSPLAAPEAFF.

There are a few counts of this clonotype. The J gene is TRBJ1-5, the V gene TRBV7-3; unclear D gene. CDR1 is SGHTA, CDR2 FQGTGA, per germline. V was shortened by 5 bases and J by 5 bases, with 10 bases between the two germline ends. The CDR3 length is 13 residues. CDR3 sequence: CASSLNPDQPQHF. For the CDR3, the DNA is TGTGCCAGCAGCCTAAATCCGGATCAGCCCCAGCATTTT. The whole variable domain, remainder taken from reference TRBV7-3 and TRBJ1-5, is GAGVSQTPSNKVTEKGKYVELRCDPISGHTALYWYRQSLGQGPEFLIYFQGTGAADDSGLPNDRFFAVRPEGSVSTLKIQRTERGDSAVYLCASSLNPDQPQHFGDGTRLSIL.

In its sample, this clonotype was seen many times. A junction end diverges from the germline sequence, so it may reflect a read error. The chain has TRBV5-1 and TRBJ2-3; no reliable D call. Germline V gene data show CDR1 as SGHRS and CDR2 as YFSETQ. CDR3 size: 13 residues. CDR3 DNA: TGTGCCAGCAGCCCTTCGGGCACAGATACGCAGTATTTT. Translated, it gives CASSPSGTDTQYF.

The rearrangement uses TRBV11-2 and TRBJ1-2; 9 bases match TRBD1. Looked up from germline, CDR1 is SGHAT and CDR2 is FQNNGV. The CDR3 covers 14 residues. Trimming at V came to 5 bases and at J to 5 bases, leaving 6 bases not matched to a gene. The CDR3 sequence: CASSPTGGGYGYTF. In DNA form, the CDR3 reads TGTGCCAGCAGCCCAACAGGGGGCGGGTATGGCTACACCTTC. The full variable domain, rest sourced from reference TRBV11-2 and TRBJ1-2, is EAGVAQSPRYKIIEKRQSVAFWCNPISGHATLYWYQQILGQGPKLLIQFQNNGVVDDSQLPKDRFSAERLKGVDSTLKIQPAKLEDSAVYLCASSPTGGGYGYTFGSGTRLTVV.

The chain has TRBV4-2 and TRBJ1-3; perhaps TRBD1 as D (5 bases). V shed 4 bases and J shed 6 bases, with 13 bases lying between them. This CDR3 is built from 14 residues. From germline, CDR1 is LGHNA and CDR2 YNFKEQ. CDR3 residues: CASSLDSEENTIYF. The CDR3 DNA reads TGTGCCAGCAGCCTAGACAGCGAGGAAAACACCATATATTTT.

V is TRBV4-3 and J is TRBJ2-3; 12 bases match TRBD1. CDR3 length equals 15 residues. The germline CDR1 and CDR2 sequences are LGHNA and YSLEER. V dropped 4 bases and J dropped 5; count of bases not matched to a gene: 4. CDR3 sequence (DNA): TGCGCCAGCAGCCCCGGGACAGGGGGCAGAGATACGCAGTATTTT. This gives the protein CASSPGTGGRDTQYF.